The source of this T cell receptor beta chain is a study of CD8 T cells in ankylosing spondylitis. This clonotype was seen only a few times. No antigen is known for it. Each CDR3 protein gets one entry after TCRdb re-called the 5' RACE reads with MiXCR. The sample consists of hundreds of thousands of distinct CDR3 sequences, approximately 17% of them appearing once. Study outcomes and limitations: A TCR beta motif made of 7 to 9 highly homologous variants seemed typical of ankylosing spondylitis blood. Previous work reported some of these motif variants in the synovial fluid and blood of reactive arthritis.

The sample consisted of blood, either unsorted or a sorted T cell fraction (not recorded which). This clonotype was obtained from a male donor with ankylosing spondylitis.

DNA for the CDR3: TGCGCCAGCAGTGAAGGGGGGCCAGGGAACACTGAAGCTTTCTTT. Translated: CASSEGGPGNTEAFF. V is TRBV5-1 and J is TRBJ1-1, with D possibly being TRBD1 (6 bases). Trimming pared 5 bases from V and 1 base from J, leaving 15 bases between. There are 15 residues in the CDR3. Per germline, CDR1 SGHRS and CDR2 YFSETQ.